The 23 T cell receptor beta chains reported below all come from one sample, sequenced in a study of T-cell reconstitution after alpha-beta-depleted transplantation in children. Molecular barcoding with unique molecular identifiers was used for the TCRbeta library. Each CDR3 protein is one row after TCRdb ran MiXCR on the PCR reads. Here the sample spans a few hundred thousand distinct CDR3 sequences, around two fifths being singletons. The input for sequencing was PBMCs, taken before TCRalphabeta/CD19-depleted stem cell transplant. The source of these receptors is a girl aged 2-10 years with aplastic anemia, due to receive a stem cell transplant.

The table lists this clonotype with many counts. The chain has TRBV28 and TRBJ2-1, with TRBD2 as a possible D gene (6 bases). Trimming removed 5 bases from V and 1 base from J, with 18 bases in between. CDR3 length equals 17 residues. Germline CDR1 is MDHEN and CDR2 is SYDVKM. CDR3 amino acids: CASSLGLWRDSYNEQFF. The CDR3 nucleotides read TGTGCCAGCAGTCTAGGACTTTGGCGGGATTCCTACAATGAGCAGTTCTTC.

This clonotype was recorded at least ten times. This chain connects TRBV20-1 to TRBJ2-1; D possibly corresponds to TRBD2 (6 bases). V shed 5 bases and J shed 6 bases, with 20 bases lying between them. Germline-derived CDR1 and CDR2 are DFQATT and SNEGSKA (reference sequence). This CDR3 contains 15 residues. The CDR3 sequence is CSAYTSQGLRNEQFF. As DNA, the CDR3 is TGCAGTGCTTATACTAGCCAGGGCCTTCGCAATGAGCAGTTCTTC.

Many counts were recorded for this clonotype. The chain uses TRBV12-3 or TRBV12-4 and TRBJ2-7; 9 nucleotides match TRBD2. After removal of 3 bases from V and 3 bases from J, the junction contained 6 bases not matched to a gene. CDR3 length: 15 amino acids. The CDR3 DNA is TGTGCCAGCAGTTTCCCTCGACTAGCGGTCTACGAGCAGTACTTC. Protein sequence: CASSFPRLAVYEQYF.

The chain has TRBV30 and TRBJ2-7; D gene ambiguous. The CDR3 contains 14 residues. Germline lookup yields CDR1 GTSNPN and CDR2 SVGIG (reference sequence). Trimming left V 0 bases short and J 6 bases short, with 15 bases between. The CDR3 sequence: CAWSVPGGDPEQYF. CDR3 sequence (DNA): TGTGCCTGGAGTGTCCCAGGCGGAGACCCCGAGCAGTACTTC.

The V gene is TRBV5-1, the J gene TRBJ1-1; D is possibly TRBD1 (6 bases). Germline CDR1 is SGHRS and CDR2 is YFSETQ. The CDR3 is made up of 14 amino acids. V shed 4 bases and J shed 5 bases, with 15 bases lying between them. The DNA of the CDR3 is TGCGCCAGCAGCAAAACCAGGGGAGGAACTGAAGCTTTCTTT. Translation gives CASSKTRGGTEAFF.

This clonotype occurred a few times. This chain uses TRBV19 with TRBJ2-1, with 12 bases identical to TRBD2. J lost 6 bases, V lost 7 bases, and 16 bases had no gene match. The CDR3 sequence is 18 residues long. Germline loops: CDR1 LNHDA, CDR2 SQIVND (reference sequence). CDR3 amino acids: CASKMASGRALGANEQFF. The CDR3 bases are TGTGCCAGTAAGATGGCTAGCGGGAGGGCCCTCGGGGCCAATGAGCAGTTCTTC.

This clonotype was observed a handful of times. V usage is TRBV7-2 and J usage is TRBJ2-1, with TRBD2 matching over 7 bases. Germline V CDR1 and CDR2: SGHTA, FQGNSA. The CDR3 runs 15 residues. Unmatched junction bases numbered 6, after V lost 5 bases and J lost 2 bases. In DNA form, the CDR3 reads TGTGCCAGCAGCCCCTCGGGGGGAGCCTACAATGAGCAGTTCTTC. It encodes CASSPSGGAYNEQFF.

This chain joins TRBV20-1 and TRBJ2-7; the D gene is possibly TRBD2 (5 bases). The germline gives CDR1 DFQATT, CDR2 SNEGSKA (reference sequence). The V end lost 7 bases, the J end lost 3 bases, and 19 bases lay between the germline ends. The CDR3 totals 14 residues. CDR3: CSGAPGLGFYEQYF. The CDR3 DNA reads as TGCAGTGGCGCCCCGGGGTTAGGGTTCTACGAGCAGTACTTC.

There are many counts of this clonotype. The chain recombines TRBV4-1 with TRBJ2-3, with TRBD2 identical over 11 bases. CDR1 and CDR2 (germline): MGHRA, YSYEKL. The CDR3 spans 15 residues. Losses at the gene ends were 4 bases for V and 6 bases for J; bases not matched to a gene: 6. CDR3 sequence: CASSPGLAERDTQYF. CDR3 bases: TGCGCCAGCAGCCCGGGACTAGCGGAGAGGGATACGCAGTATTTT.

The chain links TRBV5-1 to TRBJ2-3, with no clear D. Germline V gene lookup returns CDR1 SGHRS and CDR2 YFSETQ. The CDR3 is made up of 15 amino acids. The V and J ends lost 0 bases and 2 bases respectively, with 10 bases between them. The CDR3 DNA reads as TGCGCCAGCAGCTTGGTGGCATCCTTCACAGATACGCAGTATTTT. This translates into CASSLVASFTDTQYF.

The chain joins TRBV6-1 to TRBJ2-7; D ambiguous. CDR3 length: 15 amino acids. V was shortened by 1 base and J by 4 bases, with 14 bases between the two germline ends. Germline V CDR1 and CDR2: MNHNS, SASEGT. The CDR3 DNA follows: TGTGCCAGCAGTGAAGAGGGCGGCTCCGGTTACGAGCAGTACTTC. Residues: CASSEEGGSGYEQYF.

This clonotype came up a few times. V is TRBV9 and J is TRBJ2-5; D is unclear. The V end lost 0 bases, the J end lost 5 bases, and 11 bases lay between the germline ends. Germline V gene lookup returns CDR1 SGDLS and CDR2 YYNGEE. This CDR3 has 14 amino acids. This chain's CDR3 is CASSVESGWETQYF. The CDR3 DNA sequence: TGTGCCAGCAGCGTAGAGTCAGGCTGGGAGACCCAGTACTTC.

The V gene is TRBV23-1, the J gene TRBJ2-1; maybe TRBD2 (6 bases). TRBV23-1 is an ORF, and what it does is uncertain. Trimming shortened V by 4 bases and J by 6 bases, and 19 bases separated the two germline ends. CDR3 length: 16 amino acids. CDR3 protein: CASSPGGLKGGNEQFF. In DNA, the CDR3 is TGCGCCAGCAGTCCTGGGGGTTTGAAGGGAGGCAATGAGCAGTTCTTC.

The V call is TRBV20-1, the J call TRBJ1-5; possibly TRBD1 for D (5 bases). V was clipped by 5 bases and J by 9 bases, with 17 bases between them. The CDR3 extends over 13 amino acids. Germline CDR1 DFQATT, CDR2 SNEGSKA (reference sequence). CDR3 DNA: TGCAGTGCTTCTGAGGGGCTTAGAAGGCCCCAGCATTTT. Translating gives CSASEGLRRPQHF.

This clonotype was seen many times. The chain links TRBV5-1 to TRBJ2-2; TRBD2 might be the D (6 bases). CDR3 length: 15 amino acids. V shed 4 bases and J shed 4 bases, with 14 bases lying between them. Germline V gene sequence: CDR1 SGHRS, CDR2 YFSETQ. The CDR3 DNA follows: TGCGCCAGCAGCCCGGCGGGGCTGGGCACCGGGGAGCTGTTTTTT. Protein product: CASSPAGLGTGELFF.

In its sample, this clonotype was seen many times. V usage is TRBV20-1 and J usage is TRBJ2-5; D gene uncertain. This CDR3 contains 10 residues. V dropped 2 bases and J dropped 5 bases, with 3 bases sitting between them. Germline V lookup: CDR1 DFQATT, CDR2 SNEGSKA (reference sequence). CDR3 in amino acids: CSARRETQYF. CDR3 sequence (DNA): TGCAGTGCTAGACGGGAGACCCAGTACTTC.

As DNA, the CDR3 is TGTGCCAGCAGTTTAGGTTTCCTAGCGGGGGGGCGGACCCCTCGAGAGCAGTTCTTC. Residues: CASSLGFLAGGRTPREQFF. The chain has TRBV12-3 or TRBV12-4 and TRBJ2-1, with 12 positions matching TRBD2. V shed 1 base, J shed 10 bases, and the junction held 17 bases outside the gene matches. The CDR3 totals 19 residues.

The V and J genes are TRBV20-1 and TRBJ1-2; TRBD1 aligns across 7 bases. The germline gives CDR1 DFQATT, CDR2 SNEGSKA (reference sequence). This CDR3 contains 16 residues. The V and J ends lost 0 bases and 8 bases, in that order; junction bases with no gene match: 15. CDR3 loop: CSARDWKTGTGRGYTF. The CDR3 DNA reads TGCAGTGCTAGAGATTGGAAGACAGGGACCGGGAGAGGCTACACCTTC.

This clonotype appeared a few times. This chain uses TRBV12-3 or TRBV12-4 with TRBJ1-5, with a possible D match to TRBD1 (5 bases). The CDR3 length is 14 residues. Trimming shortened V by 3 bases and J by 2 bases, and 8 bases separated the two germline ends. DNA for the CDR3: TGTGCCAGCAGTTTCCGGGACCGCAATCAGCCCCAGCATTTT. It is translated as CASSFRDRNQPQHF.

The chain carries TRBV9 and TRBJ2-3; 10 bases fit TRBD2. V trimming: 3 bases; J trimming: 2 bases; junction bases outside the gene matches: 6. Per germline, CDR1 SGDLS and CDR2 YYNGEE. The CDR3 spans 16 residues. CDR3 nucleotide sequence: TGTGCCAGCAGCGCCCCTAGCGGGAGAAACACAGATACGCAGTATTTT. Its protein product is CASSAPSGRNTDTQYF. The full variable domain, in which reference TRBV9 and TRBJ2-3 provide the parts outside the CDR3, is DSGVTQTPKHLITATGQRVTLRCSPRSGDLSVYWYQQSLDQGLQFLIQYYNGEERAKGNILERFSAQQFPDLHSELNLSSLELGDSALYFCASSAPSGRNTDTQYFGPGTRLTVL.

The V call is TRBV12-3 or TRBV12-4, the J call TRBJ2-7; TRBD1 matches at 9 bases. This CDR3 spans 15 amino acids. The ends lost 3 bases at V and 5 bases at J; junction bases unmatched: 8. In DNA form, the CDR3 reads TGTGCCAGCAGTTTTCCAACAGGGGGCCGGGACGAGCAGTACTTC. Its protein is CASSFPTGGRDEQYF.

The sample holds a few counts of this clonotype. The chain uses TRBV30 and TRBJ2-3, with TRBD1 matching over 9 bases. The CDR3 is 18 residues long. V lost 0 bases and J lost 1; bases outside the gene matches: 11. CDR1 and CDR2 (germline): GTSNPN, SVGIG (reference sequence). As DNA, the CDR3 is TGTGCCTGGAGTGTAGGACTCCCCCGGACAGGGGGCACAGATACGCAGTATTTT. Translation gives CAWSVGLPRTGGTDTQYF.

The rearrangement links TRBV29-1 to TRBJ1-1, with D possibly being TRBD1 (6 bases). Germline V gene lookup returns CDR1 SQVTM and CDR2 ANQGSEA. Trimming pared 7 bases from V and 4 bases from J, leaving 19 bases between. This CDR3 is 14 amino acids long. CDR3 sequence: CSAMPRGTTTEAFF. The DNA for the CDR3 is TGCAGCGCCATGCCTCGGGGGACAACCACTGAAGCTTTCTTT.